Presented here are 9 T cell receptor beta chains from one specimen sequenced in a study of T cells in localized non-small cell lung cancer. The protocol was immunoSEQ multiplex PCR, while the TCRdb copy is restricted to in-frame clones and leaves out a portion. The data hold fewer than 50,000 clones, with roughly 80% observed a single time. The sequences come from PBMCs, collected before any cancer treatment. The receptors shown here come from a man aged 40-75 years with stage II lung adenocarcinoma.

This rearrangement joins TRBV5-1 to TRBJ2-2; D may be TRBD2 (6 bases). Germline CDR1 SGHRS, CDR2 YFSETQ. V dropped 9 bases and J dropped 5 bases, with 17 bases sitting between them. The CDR3 extends over 14 amino acids. The CDR3 nucleotides read TGCGCCACCGCCCCAGGGACTGCAACCGGGGAGCTGTTTTTT. Translated: CATAPGTATGELFF.

The CDR3 region is CATKIQGSNYGYTF. DNA of the CDR3: TGTGCCACCAAAATTCAGGGGTCTAACTATGGCTACACCTTC. This chain links TRBV6-5 with TRBJ1-2; tentative D call: TRBD1 (6 bases). Trimming removed 10 bases from V and 0 bases from J, with 15 bases in between. The CDR3 contains 14 residues. The germline CDR1 and CDR2 sequences are MNHEY and SVGAGI.

The chain joins TRBV7-8 to TRBJ1-4; 7 bases fit TRBD1. The length of the CDR3 is 16 residues. Germline values: CDR1 SGHVS, CDR2 FQNEAQ. V lost 0 bases and J lost 1; bases outside the gene matches: 2. As DNA, the CDR3 is TGTGCCAGCAGCTTAGCGCGGACAGGAACTAATGAAAAACTGTTTTTT. The encoded protein is CASSLARTGTNEKLFF.

The J gene is TRBJ1-1, the V gene TRBV11-2; D uncertain. V was pared by 0 bases and J by 1 base, with 3 bases between. This CDR3 contains 13 residues. Germline-derived CDR1 and CDR2 are SGHAT and FQNNGV. CDR3 in amino acids: CASSLDRNTEAFF. The CDR3 nucleotides are TGTGCCAGCAGCTTAGACAGGAACACTGAAGCTTTCTTT.

CDR3 residues: CAWKLSGYEQYF. CDR3 bases: TGTGCCTGGAAGCTATCGGGATACGAGCAGTACTTC. This rearrangement joins TRBV30 to TRBJ2-7; tentative D call: TRBD2 (5 bases). CDR3 length equals 12 residues. CDR1 is GTSNPN, CDR2 SVGIG, per germline (reference sequence). V gave up 4 bases and J gave up 4 bases, with 11 bases separating them.

The chain joins TRBV10-3 to TRBJ2-2; the D gene is possibly TRBD2 (6 bases). The germline V gene encodes CDR1 ENHRY and CDR2 SYGVKD. Trimming left V 6 bases short and J 7 bases short, with 12 bases between. This CDR3 has 13 amino acids. For the CDR3, the DNA is TGTGCCATCAGGGCGGAGGGGAGCGGGGAGCTGTTTTTT. As protein: CAIRAEGSGELFF.

The chain combines TRBV5-4 with TRBJ2-7, with D unresolved. Trimming removed 0 bases from V and 6 bases from J, with 10 bases in between. The CDR3 loop spans 13 amino acids. The germline V gene encodes CDR1 SGHNT and CDR2 YYREEE (reference sequence). The CDR3 sequence: CASSLEGWSEQYF. In nucleotides, the CDR3 is TGTGCCAGCAGCTTGGAAGGGTGGAGCGAGCAGTACTTC. Full variable domain (outside the CDR3, taken from reference TRBV5-4 and TRBJ2-7): ETGVTQSPTHLIKTRGQQVTLRCSSQSGHNTVSWYQQALGQGPQFIFQYYREEENGRGNFPPRFSGLQFPNYSSELNVNALELDDSALYLCASSLEGWSEQYFGPGTRLTVT.

This clone was counted a single time. The V gene is TRBV5-4, the J gene TRBJ2-1, with 10 bases identical to TRBD2. The V and J ends lost 4 bases and 4 bases, in that order; junction bases with no gene match: 17. Germline-derived CDR1 and CDR2 are SGHNT and YYREEE (reference sequence). CDR3 length: 19 residues. The CDR3 spells CASSRGLAVGAATYNEQFF. CDR3 coding DNA: TGTGCCAGCAGCAGAGGACTAGCGGTAGGGGCGGCTACGTACAATGAGCAGTTCTTC.

Written as DNA, the CDR3 is TGTGCCAGCAGTGAATCTCGGACAGGGTTTAACACTGAAGCTTTCTTT. The encoded protein is CASSESRTGFNTEAFF. The chain recombines TRBV6-1 with TRBJ1-1; 8 bases are shared with TRBD1. Germline V gene data show CDR1 as MNHNS and CDR2 as SASEGT. The CDR3 totals 16 residues. With V trimmed by 2 bases and J by 2 bases, 7 bases remained unmatched.